This TCR beta chain was documented in a study of T-cell reconstitution after alpha-beta-depleted transplantation in children. Turning to this clonotype: The antigen is undetermined.

A library of TCRbeta sequences, prepared with unique molecular identifiers, was generated. From the PCR reads, TCRdb called clonotypes with MiXCR, one entry per CDR3 protein. The sample records about 980,000 distinct CDR3 sequences, less than 30% being singletons. Study findings and constraints: Approximately two months post-transplant, alpha-beta T cells reportedly originated from several hundred expanded graft clones.

The source was PBMCs, mostly from graft donor cells, collected 360 days after TCRalphabeta/CD19-depleted stem cell transplant. The receptor was derived from a boy in the first two years of life who had a stem cell transplant for SCID, so the T cells may come from the graft donor.

CDR3 protein: CASSQVGKRGGNEQYF. The CDR3 coding sequence is TGTGCCAGCAGCCAAGTCGGTAAGCGGGGGGGAAACGAGCAGTACTTC. V is TRBV3-1 and J is TRBJ2-7; TRBD2 aligns across 10 bases. With V trimmed by 1 base and J by 5 bases, 8 bases remained unmatched. Germline V gene sequence: CDR1 LGHDT, CDR2 YNNKEL (reference sequence). The CDR3 totals 16 residues.